This T cell receptor (beta chain) was documented in a study of cytomegalovirus exposure and HLA in healthy donors. Primers included in the PCR were 60 Vbeta and 13 Jbeta primers. Produced via immunoSEQ multiplex PCR; TCRdb's table is partial and in-frame only. The table lists 85,000 to 100,000 clones, roughly three quarters of them singletons. Findings and caveats of the study: Analyzed later, association rates of TCRs varied across HLA loci, with DRB1 most and HLA-C fewest. According to a later analysis, donors in an Asian-associated ancestry cluster reportedly had fewer N-insertions than the roughly 630-donor mean. The study listed roughly 160 cytomegalovirus-associated TCR beta chains.

The count of this clone is one. Its antigen is undetermined. This CDR3 comprises 15 residues. Losses at the gene ends were 3 bases for V and 8 bases for J; bases not matched to a gene: 11. Germline lookup yields CDR1 SGDLS and CDR2 YYNGEE. The TCR comes from a male donor in good health and CMV-seropositive. Sequencing was carried out using PBMCs. This chain connects TRBV9 to TRBJ2-1; TRBD2 matches at 7 bases. The CDR3 spells CASSALAEYNYEQFF. The CDR3 DNA is TGTGCCAGCAGCGCTCTAGCGGAGTACAATTATGAGCAGTTCTTC.